This TCR beta chain was recorded in a study of blood T cell repertoires in COVID-19. This clone was seen a few times. Clones were sequenced by immunoSEQ multiplex PCR, and TCRdb holds only the in-frame ones, with some missing. Seen here are roughly 46,000 clones, 85% to 90% observed once, and the top ten hold approximately 3.1%. Sequencing was carried out using PBMCs or T cells enriched from blood (not recorded which). The receptor's source is a woman aged 50 to 60 who had recovered from COVID-19.

Written as DNA, the CDR3 is TGTGCCAGCAGCCATCTGTCAGGGGGCTCTAACTATGGCTACACCTTC. As protein: CASSHLSGGSNYGYTF. The chain couples TRBV7-9 to TRBJ1-2, with TRBD1 matching 8 bases. V lost 5 bases and J lost 0; bases outside the gene matches: 8. Germline CDR1 reads SEHNR; CDR2 reads FQNEAQ (reference sequence). The CDR3 length is 16 residues.